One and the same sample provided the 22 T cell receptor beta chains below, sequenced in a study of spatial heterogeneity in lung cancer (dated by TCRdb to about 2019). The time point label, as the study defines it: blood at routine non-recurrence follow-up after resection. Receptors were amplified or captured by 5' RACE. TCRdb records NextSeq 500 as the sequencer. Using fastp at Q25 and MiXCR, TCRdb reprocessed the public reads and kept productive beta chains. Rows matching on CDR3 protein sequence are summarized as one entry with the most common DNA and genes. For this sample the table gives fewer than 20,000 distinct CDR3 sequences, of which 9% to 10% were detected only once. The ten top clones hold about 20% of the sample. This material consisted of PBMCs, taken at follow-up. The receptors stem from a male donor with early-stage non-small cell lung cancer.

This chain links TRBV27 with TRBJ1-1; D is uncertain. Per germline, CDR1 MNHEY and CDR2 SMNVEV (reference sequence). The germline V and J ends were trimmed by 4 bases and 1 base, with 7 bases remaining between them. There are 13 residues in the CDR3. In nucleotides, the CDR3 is TGTGCCAGCAGTTCTTACAAGAACACTGAAGCTTTCTTT. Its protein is CASSSYKNTEAFF.

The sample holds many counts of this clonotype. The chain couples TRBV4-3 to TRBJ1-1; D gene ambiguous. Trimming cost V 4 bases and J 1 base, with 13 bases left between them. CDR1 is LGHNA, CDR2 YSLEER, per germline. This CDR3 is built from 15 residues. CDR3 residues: CASSPKIDRNTEAFF. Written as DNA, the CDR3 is TGCGCCAGCAGCCCAAAAATCGACCGGAACACTGAAGCTTTCTTT.

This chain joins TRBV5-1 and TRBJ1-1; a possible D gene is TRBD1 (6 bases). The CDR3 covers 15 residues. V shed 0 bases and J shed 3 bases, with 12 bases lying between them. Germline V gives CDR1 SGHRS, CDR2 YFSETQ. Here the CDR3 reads CASSLEWGADTEAFF. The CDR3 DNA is TGCGCCAGCAGCTTGGAATGGGGGGCGGACACTGAAGCTTTCTTT.

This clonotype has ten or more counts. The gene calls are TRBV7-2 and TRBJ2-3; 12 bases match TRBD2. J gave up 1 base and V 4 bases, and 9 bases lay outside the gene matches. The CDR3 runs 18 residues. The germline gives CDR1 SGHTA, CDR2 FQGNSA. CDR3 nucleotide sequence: TGTGCCAGCAGCTCCCGACGGACTAGCGGGGAAGGCACAGATACGCAGTATTTT. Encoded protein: CASSSRRTSGEGTDTQYF.

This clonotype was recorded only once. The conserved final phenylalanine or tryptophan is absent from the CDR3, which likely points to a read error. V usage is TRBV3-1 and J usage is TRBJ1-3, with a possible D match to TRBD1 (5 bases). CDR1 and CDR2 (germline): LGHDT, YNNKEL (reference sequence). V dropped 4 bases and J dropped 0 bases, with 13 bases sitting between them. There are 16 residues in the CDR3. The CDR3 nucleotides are TGTGCCAGCAGCCTATGGGACGGGCCCTCTGGAAACACCATATATCTT. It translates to CASSLWDGPSGNTIYL.

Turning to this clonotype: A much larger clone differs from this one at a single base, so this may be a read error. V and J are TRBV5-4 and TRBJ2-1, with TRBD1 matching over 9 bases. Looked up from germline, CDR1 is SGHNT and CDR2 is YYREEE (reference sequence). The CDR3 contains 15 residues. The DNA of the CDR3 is TGTGCCGGCAGCAAGGGACAGGGCGGCTACAATGAGCAGTTCTTC. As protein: CAGSKGQGGYNEQFF.

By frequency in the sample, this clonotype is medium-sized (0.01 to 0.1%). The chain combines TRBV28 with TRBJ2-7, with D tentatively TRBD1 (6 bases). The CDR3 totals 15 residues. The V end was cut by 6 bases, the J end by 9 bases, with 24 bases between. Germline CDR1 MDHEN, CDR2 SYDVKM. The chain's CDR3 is CASSTPGLRGSGQYF. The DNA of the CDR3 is TGTGCCAGCAGCACTCCCGGGCTGAGGGGGTCCGGGCAGTACTTC.

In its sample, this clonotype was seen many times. CDR3 loop: CASRLEAGTYEQYF. Written as DNA, the CDR3 is TGTGCCAGCCGCCTCGAGGCAGGCACCTACGAGCAGTACTTC. The chain uses TRBV6-5 and TRBJ2-7; no clear D gene. The CDR3 has 14 residues. Trimming took 8 bases from V and 2 from J, leaving 16 bases between them. CDR1 MNHEY and CDR2 SVGAGI come from the germline V gene.

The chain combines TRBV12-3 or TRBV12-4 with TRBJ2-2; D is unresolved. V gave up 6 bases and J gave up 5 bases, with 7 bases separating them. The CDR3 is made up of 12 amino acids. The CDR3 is CASRTDTGELFF. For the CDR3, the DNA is TGTGCCAGCAGGACTGATACCGGGGAGCTGTTTTTT.

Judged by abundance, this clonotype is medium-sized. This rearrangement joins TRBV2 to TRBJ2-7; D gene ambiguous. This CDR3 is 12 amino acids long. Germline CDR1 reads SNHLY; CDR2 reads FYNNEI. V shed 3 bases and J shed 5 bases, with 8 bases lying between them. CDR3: CASSEVGHEQYF. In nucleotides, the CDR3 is TGTGCCAGCAGTGAGGTCGGACACGAGCAGTACTTC.

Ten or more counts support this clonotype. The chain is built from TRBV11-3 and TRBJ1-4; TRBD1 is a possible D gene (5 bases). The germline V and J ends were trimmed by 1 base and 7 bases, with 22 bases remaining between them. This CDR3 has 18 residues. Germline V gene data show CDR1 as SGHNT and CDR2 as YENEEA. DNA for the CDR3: TGTGCCAGCAGCTTAGGCCACCGGGGCCGACGTTTTGTTGAAAAACTGTTTTTT. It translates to CASSLGHRGRRFVEKLFF.

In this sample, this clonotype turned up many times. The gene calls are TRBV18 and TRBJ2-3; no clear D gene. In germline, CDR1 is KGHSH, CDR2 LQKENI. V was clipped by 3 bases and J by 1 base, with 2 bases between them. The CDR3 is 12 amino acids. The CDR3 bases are TGTGCCAGCTCACCGCGCACAGATACGCAGTATTTT. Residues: CASSPRTDTQYF.

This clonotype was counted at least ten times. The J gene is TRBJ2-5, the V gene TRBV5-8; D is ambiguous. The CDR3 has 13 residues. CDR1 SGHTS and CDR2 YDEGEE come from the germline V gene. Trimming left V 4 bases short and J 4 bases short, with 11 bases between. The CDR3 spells CASSVNWGETQYF. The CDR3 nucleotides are TGTGCCAGCAGCGTTAATTGGGGAGAGACCCAGTACTTC.

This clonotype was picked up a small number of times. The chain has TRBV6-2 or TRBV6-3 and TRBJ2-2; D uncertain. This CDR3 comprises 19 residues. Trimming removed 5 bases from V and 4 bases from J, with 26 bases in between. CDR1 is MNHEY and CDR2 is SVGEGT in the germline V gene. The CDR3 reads CASSDPPEIRYYATGELFF. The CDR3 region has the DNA TGTGCCAGCAGTGACCCCCCCGAAATACGATACTATGCCACCGGGGAGCTGTTTTTT.

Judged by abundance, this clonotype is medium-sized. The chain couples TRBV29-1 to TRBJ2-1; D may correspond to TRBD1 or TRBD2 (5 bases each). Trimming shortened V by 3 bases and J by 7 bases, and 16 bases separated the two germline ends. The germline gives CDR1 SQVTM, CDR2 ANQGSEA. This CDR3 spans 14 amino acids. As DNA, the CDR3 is TGCAGCGTTGATGAGGGGCTGAAAGGAAATGAGCAGTTCTTC. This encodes CSVDEGLKGNEQFF.

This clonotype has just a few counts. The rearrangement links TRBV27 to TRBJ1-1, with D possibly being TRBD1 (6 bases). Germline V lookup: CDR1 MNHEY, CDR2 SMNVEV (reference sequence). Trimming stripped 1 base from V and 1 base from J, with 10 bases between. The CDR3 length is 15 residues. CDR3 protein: CASSLLGQRNTEAFF. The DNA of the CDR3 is TGTGCCAGCAGTTTATTAGGACAGAGGAACACTGAAGCTTTCTTT.

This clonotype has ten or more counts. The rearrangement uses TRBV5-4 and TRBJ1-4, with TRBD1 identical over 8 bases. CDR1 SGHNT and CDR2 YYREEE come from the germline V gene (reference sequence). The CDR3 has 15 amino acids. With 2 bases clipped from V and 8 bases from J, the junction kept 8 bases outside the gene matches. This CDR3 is CASSLPGQGNEKLFF. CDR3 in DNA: TGTGCCAGCAGCTTACCTGGACAGGGAAACGAAAAACTGTTTTTT.

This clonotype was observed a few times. The CDR3 coding sequence is TGTGCCAGCAGCAGGGAGGTGACGGTGGGGGAGACCCAGTACTTC. Its protein is CASSREVTVGETQYF. The gene calls are TRBV5-5 and TRBJ2-5, with D perhaps matching TRBD2 (6 bases). Germline V gene data show CDR1 as SGHKS and CDR2 as YYEKEE (reference sequence). The CDR3 has 15 amino acids. V gave up 4 bases and J gave up 5 bases, with 18 bases separating them.

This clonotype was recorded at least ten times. In DNA, the CDR3 is TGTGCCAGCAGCGGTCTCGTGTCCTACGAGCAGTACTTC. Encoded protein: CASSGLVSYEQYF. The V gene is TRBV9, the J gene TRBJ2-7; D gene unclear. V lost 3 bases, J lost 1 base, and 8 bases lay in between. Germline loops: CDR1 SGDLS, CDR2 YYNGEE. This CDR3 is 13 amino acids long.

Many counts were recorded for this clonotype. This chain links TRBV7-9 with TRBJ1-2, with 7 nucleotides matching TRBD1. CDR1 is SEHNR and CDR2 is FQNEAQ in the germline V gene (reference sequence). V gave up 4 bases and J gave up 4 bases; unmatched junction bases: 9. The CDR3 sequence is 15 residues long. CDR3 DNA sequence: TGTGCCAGCAGCTCCCAGGGGGGATCCGTCTATGGCTACACCTTC. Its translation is CASSSQGGSVYGYTF.

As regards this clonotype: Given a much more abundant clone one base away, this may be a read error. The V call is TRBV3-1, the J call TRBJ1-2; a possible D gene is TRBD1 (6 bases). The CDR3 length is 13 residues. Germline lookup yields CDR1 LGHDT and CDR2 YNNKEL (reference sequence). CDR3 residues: CASSPRDNYGYTF. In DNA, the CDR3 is TGTGCCAGCAGCCCCCGGGACAACTACGGCTACACCTTC.

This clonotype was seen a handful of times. The CDR3 DNA reads TGTGCCAGCAGCTTAGGGGTCCCGGGATTCGGGGCCACTGAAGCTTTCTTT. Protein: CASSLGVPGFGATEAFF. The rearrangement links TRBV7-9 to TRBJ1-1; D perhaps matches TRBD1 (5 bases). Germline CDR1 reads SEHNR; CDR2 reads FQNEAQ (reference sequence). The CDR3 consists of 17 residues. Trimming shortened V by 1 base and J by 4 bases, and 19 bases separated the two germline ends.